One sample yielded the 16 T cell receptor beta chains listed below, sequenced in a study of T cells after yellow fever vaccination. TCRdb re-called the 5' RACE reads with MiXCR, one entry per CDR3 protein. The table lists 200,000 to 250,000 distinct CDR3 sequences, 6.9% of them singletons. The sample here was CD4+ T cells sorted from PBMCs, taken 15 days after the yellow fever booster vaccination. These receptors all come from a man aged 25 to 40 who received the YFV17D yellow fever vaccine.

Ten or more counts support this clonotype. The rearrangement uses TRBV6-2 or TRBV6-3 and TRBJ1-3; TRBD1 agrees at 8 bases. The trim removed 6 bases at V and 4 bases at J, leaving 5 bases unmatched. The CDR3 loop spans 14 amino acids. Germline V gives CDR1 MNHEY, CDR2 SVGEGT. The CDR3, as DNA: TGTGCCAGCAGACCGGACAGGGTCGGAAACACCATATATTTT. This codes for CASRPDRVGNTIYF.

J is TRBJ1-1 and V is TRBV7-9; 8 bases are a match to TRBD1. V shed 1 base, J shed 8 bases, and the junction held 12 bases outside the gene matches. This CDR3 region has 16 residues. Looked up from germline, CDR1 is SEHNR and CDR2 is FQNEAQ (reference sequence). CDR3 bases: TGTGCCAGCAGCTTAGTTAAGAGGTGGGCAGGGGGCGAAGCTTTCTTT. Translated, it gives CASSLVKRWAGGEAFF.

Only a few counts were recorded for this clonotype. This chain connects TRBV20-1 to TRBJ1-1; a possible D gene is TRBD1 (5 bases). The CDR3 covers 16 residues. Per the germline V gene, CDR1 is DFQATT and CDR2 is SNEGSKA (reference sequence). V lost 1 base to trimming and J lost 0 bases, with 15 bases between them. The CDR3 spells CSARGRGNFMNTEAFF. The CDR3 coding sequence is TGCAGTGCTAGAGGGAGGGGAAATTTTATGAACACTGAAGCTTTCTTT.

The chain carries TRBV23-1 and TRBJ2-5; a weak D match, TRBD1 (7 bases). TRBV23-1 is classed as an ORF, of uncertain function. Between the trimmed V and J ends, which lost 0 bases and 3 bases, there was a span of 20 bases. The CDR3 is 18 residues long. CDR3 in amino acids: CASSQSSPQGGPEETQYF. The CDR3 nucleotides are TGCGCCAGCAGTCAATCGTCTCCCCAGGGGGGTCCTGAAGAGACCCAGTACTTC.

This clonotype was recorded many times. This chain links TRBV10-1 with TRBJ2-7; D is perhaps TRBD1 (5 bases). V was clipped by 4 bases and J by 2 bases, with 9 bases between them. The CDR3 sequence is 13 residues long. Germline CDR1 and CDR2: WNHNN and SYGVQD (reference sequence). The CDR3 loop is CASSGAGTYEQYF. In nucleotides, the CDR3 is TGCGCCAGCAGTGGGGCAGGGACCTACGAGCAGTACTTC.

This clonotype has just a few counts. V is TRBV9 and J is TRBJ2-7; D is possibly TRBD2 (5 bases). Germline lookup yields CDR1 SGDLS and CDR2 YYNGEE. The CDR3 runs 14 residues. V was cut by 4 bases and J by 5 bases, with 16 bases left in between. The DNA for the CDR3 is TGTGCCAGCAGCCCGTCCCCCTCTAGCAACGAGCAGTACTTC. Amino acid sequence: CASSPSPSSNEQYF.

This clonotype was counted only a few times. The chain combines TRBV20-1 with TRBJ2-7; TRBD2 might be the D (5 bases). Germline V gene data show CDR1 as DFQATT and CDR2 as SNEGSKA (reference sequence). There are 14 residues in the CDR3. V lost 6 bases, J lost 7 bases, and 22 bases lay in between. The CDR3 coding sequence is TGCAGTGCCTCGGACGGAGGAGGTCTTGGAGAGCAGTACTTC. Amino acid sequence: CSASDGGGLGEQYF.

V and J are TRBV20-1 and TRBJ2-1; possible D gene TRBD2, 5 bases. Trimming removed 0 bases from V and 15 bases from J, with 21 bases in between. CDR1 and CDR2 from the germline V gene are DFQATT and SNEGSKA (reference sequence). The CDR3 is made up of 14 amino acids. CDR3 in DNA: TGCAGTGCTAGAGATTTAGCGAGAGACTCGAATCCGTTCTTC. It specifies CSARDLARDSNPFF.

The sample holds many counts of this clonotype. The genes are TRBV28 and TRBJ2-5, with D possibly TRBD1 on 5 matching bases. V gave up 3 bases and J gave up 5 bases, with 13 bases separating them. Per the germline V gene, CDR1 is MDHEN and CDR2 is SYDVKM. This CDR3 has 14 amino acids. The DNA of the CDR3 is TGTGCCAGCAGTTTTATGCAGGGAAGGGAGACCCAGTACTTC. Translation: CASSFMQGRETQYF.

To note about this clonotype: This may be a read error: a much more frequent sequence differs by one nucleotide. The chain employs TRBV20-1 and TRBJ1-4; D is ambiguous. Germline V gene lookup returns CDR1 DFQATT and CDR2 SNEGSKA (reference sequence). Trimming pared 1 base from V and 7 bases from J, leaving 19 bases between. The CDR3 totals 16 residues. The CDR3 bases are TGCAGTGCTAGAGTGGGTGAAACAAGCTTAATTGAAAAACTGTTTTTT. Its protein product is CSARVGETSLIEKLFF.

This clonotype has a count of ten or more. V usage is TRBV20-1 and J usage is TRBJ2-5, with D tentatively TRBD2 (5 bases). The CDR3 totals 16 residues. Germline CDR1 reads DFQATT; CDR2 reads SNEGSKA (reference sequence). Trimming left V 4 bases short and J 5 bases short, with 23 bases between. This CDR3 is CSATRTYRESRETQYF. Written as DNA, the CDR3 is TGCAGTGCTACCCGAACGTATAGGGAGTCAAGGGAGACCCAGTACTTC.

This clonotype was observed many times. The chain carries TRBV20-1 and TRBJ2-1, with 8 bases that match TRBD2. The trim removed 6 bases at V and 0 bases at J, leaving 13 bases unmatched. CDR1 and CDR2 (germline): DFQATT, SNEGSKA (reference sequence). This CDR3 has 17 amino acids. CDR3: CSARVVSGKSSYNEQFF. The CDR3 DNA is TGCAGTGCCCGAGTGGTTAGCGGGAAGAGCTCCTACAATGAGCAGTTCTTC.

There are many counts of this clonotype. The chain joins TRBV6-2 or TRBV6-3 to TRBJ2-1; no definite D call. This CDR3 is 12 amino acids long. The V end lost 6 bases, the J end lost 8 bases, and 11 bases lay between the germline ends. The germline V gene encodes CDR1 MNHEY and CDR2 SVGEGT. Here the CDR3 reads CASSPVGYEQFF. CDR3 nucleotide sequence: TGTGCCAGCAGCCCCGTTGGGTATGAGCAGTTCTTC.

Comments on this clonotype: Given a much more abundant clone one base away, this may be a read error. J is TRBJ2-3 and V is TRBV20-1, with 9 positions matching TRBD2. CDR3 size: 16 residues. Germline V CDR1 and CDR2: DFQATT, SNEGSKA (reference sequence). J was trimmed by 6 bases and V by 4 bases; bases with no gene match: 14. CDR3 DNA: TGCAGTGCTAATCAAGCAGAAGCGGGAGGTGTCGATACGCAGTATTTT. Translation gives CSANQAEAGGVDTQYF.

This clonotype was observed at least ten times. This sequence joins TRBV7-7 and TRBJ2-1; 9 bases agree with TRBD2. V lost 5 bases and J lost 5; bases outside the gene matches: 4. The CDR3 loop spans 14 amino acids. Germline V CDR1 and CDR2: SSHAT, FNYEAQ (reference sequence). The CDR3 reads CASSRGLANNEQFF. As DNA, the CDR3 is TGTGCCAGCAGCAGGGGACTAGCTAACAATGAGCAGTTCTTC.

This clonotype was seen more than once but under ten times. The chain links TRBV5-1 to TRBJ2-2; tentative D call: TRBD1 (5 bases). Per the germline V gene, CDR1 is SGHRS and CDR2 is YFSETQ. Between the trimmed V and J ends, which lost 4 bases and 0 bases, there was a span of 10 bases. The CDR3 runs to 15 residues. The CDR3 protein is CASSGVTANTGELFF. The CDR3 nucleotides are TGCGCCAGCAGCGGAGTGACAGCGAACACCGGGGAGCTGTTTTTT.